This T cell receptor beta chain derives from a study of cytomegalovirus exposure and HLA in healthy donors. Germline V CDR1 and CDR2: SGHNT, YYREEE (reference sequence). With 0 bases removed from V and 3 bases from J, the gap between germline ends came to 9 bases. The CDR3 spans 14 residues. A multiplex PCR was run with 60 Vbeta primers and 13 Jbeta primers. Method: immunoSEQ multiplex PCR; TCRdb's copy keeps in-frame clones and lacks some. The table lists under 200,000 clones, about four fifths of them singletons, with 1% in the top ten. Sequences were obtained from PBMCs. The sequence came from a woman aged 50 to 60 in good health and CMV-seropositive. The chain employs TRBV5-4 and TRBJ1-1, with unresolved D. The CDR3 DNA follows: TGTGCCAGCAGCTTGGGGCTTGCGGACACTGAAGCTTTCTTT. Translation: CASSLGLADTEAFF. Full variable domain (rest looked up from reference TRBV5-4 and TRBJ1-1): ETGVTQSPTHLIKTRGQQVTLRCSSQSGHNTVSWYQQALGQGPQFIFQYYREEENGRGNFPPRFSGLQFPNYSSELNVNALELDDSALYLCASSLGLADTEAFFGQGTRLTVV.